These T cell receptor beta chains were read from a single sample in a study of OX40 agonist ivuxolimab in advanced cancers. Libraries were prepared by immunoSEQ multiplex PCR; TCRdb keeps only in-frame clonotypes and omits some of them. The sample contains about 68,000 clones, approximately 89% of which appear only once. The input for sequencing was CD4+ or CD8+ T cells sorted from blood, taken in a trial of the OX40 agonist ivuxolimab. Receptors originate from an adult with an advanced solid tumor such as melanoma, head and neck, liver or kidney cancer. Both conserved end residues are part of each CDR3. D genes are given only for firm matches. The listing skips clone size in some rows; elsewhere it reads once, few, many or a size class.

DNA	CDR3	V	J	D	length	size
TGTGCCAGCAGCCCTGGACAGAGCAATCAGCCCCAGCATTTT	CASSPGQSNQPQHF	TRBV5-6	TRBJ1-5	NA	14	NA
TGTGCCAGCAGACTCGGACAGGGGCTAGGCAATCAGCCCCAGCATTTT	CASRLGQGLGNQPQHF	TRBV5-5	TRBJ1-5	TRBD1	16	NA
TGTGCCAGCAGCGTAGCTCCGGGAGCGGGGAATGAGCAGTTCTTC	CASSVAPGAGNEQFF	TRBV9	TRBJ2-1	TRBD2	15	NA
TGTGCCAGCAACCGGGACAGGGTCAATCAGCCCCAGCATTTT	CASNRDRVNQPQHF	TRBV2	TRBJ1-5	TRBD1	14	once
TGTGCCAGCTCACCGGCTGAAAAACTGTTTTTT	CASSPAEKLFF	TRBV18	TRBJ1-4	NA	11	NA
TGTGCCAGCAGCTTAGGCGACATCCCCTACGAGCAGTACTTC	CASSLGDIPYEQYF	TRBV7-8	TRBJ2-7	NA	14	NA
TGTGCCAGCAGTTTCGTCCAGGGGGGGTACGAGCAGTACTTC	CASSFVQGGYEQYF	TRBV27	TRBJ2-7	NA	14	once
TGTGCCAGTAGTATTGGAGCGGGTCTACAAGAGACCCAGTACTTC	CASSIGAGLQETQYF	TRBV19	TRBJ2-5	NA	15	NA
TGCGCCAGCAGCCAAGGCGTCGCGACCTCCTACAATGAGCAGTTCTTC	CASSQGVATSYNEQFF	TRBV4-3	TRBJ2-1	NA	16	few
TGTGCCAGCAGCCGACAGCAACCCCCCTACGAGCAGTACTTC	CASSRQQPPYEQYF	TRBV5-8	TRBJ2-7	NA	14	NA
TGTGCCAGCAGTTTAGGTCCGTTCTATGGCTACACCTTC	CASSLGPFYGYTF	TRBV28	TRBJ1-2	NA	13	NA
TGTGCCAGCAGTCCCTGGGACAGGGGGAACACCATATATTTT	CASSPWDRGNTIYF	TRBV28	TRBJ1-3	TRBD1	14	NA
TGTGCCATCAAGGGGCAGGTCTCCTACGAGCAGTACTTC	CAIKGQVSYEQYF	TRBV10-3	TRBJ2-7	NA	13	NA
TGTGCCAGTAGTGGCGCCACTAGCGGGGCCCTCTACGAGCAGTACTTC	CASSGATSGALYEQYF	TRBV19	TRBJ2-7	TRBD2	16	NA
TGCAGCGTTGACTCCCCGCTGATTGGTAGGGAGCAGTTCTTC	CSVDSPLIGREQFF	TRBV29-1	TRBJ2-1	NA	14	NA
TGTGCCAGCAGTCGGGACAGGGGTCGCACTGAAGCTTTCTTT	CASSRDRGRTEAFF	TRBV2	TRBJ1-1	TRBD1	14	NA
TGCGCCAGCAGTGTGGCCCGCCACAGAACAGATACGCAGTATTTT	CASSVARHRTDTQYF	TRBV10-2	TRBJ2-3	NA	15	NA
TGCGCCAGCAGCCCCGGGACAGGGCAGTACTTC	CASSPGTGQYF	TRBV5-1	TRBJ2-7	TRBD1	11	NA
TGTGCCAGCACCACTGACCGTTTTAGCAATCAGCCCCAGCATTTT	CASTTDRFSNQPQHF	TRBV6-1	TRBJ1-5	NA	15	few
TGTGCCAGCAGTTTACACGGGACAGGGGCCACCGGGGAGCTGTTTTTT	CASSLHGTGATGELFF	TRBV28	TRBJ2-2	TRBD1	16	NA
TGTGCCACCAGCAAGTTCCAGGCTAGTGAGGTCACAGATACGCAGTATTTT	CATSKFQASEVTDTQYF	TRBV15	TRBJ2-3	NA	17	NA
TGCAGTGCTAGTCAAGAGACCCAGTACTTC	CSASQETQYF	TRBV20-1	TRBJ2-5	NA	10	NA
TGCGCCAGCAGCCAAGCCTTCGACAGGGGAAACACTGAAGCTTTCTTT	CASSQAFDRGNTEAFF	TRBV4-1	TRBJ1-1	TRBD1	16	NA
TGTGCCAGCAGCAGACTACGGGACAGCTTAACCTACGAGCAGTACTTC	CASSRLRDSLTYEQYF	TRBV5-4	TRBJ2-7	TRBD1	16	once
TGCGCCAGCAGCTTGGGCAGGGATCGTGAAAAACTGTTTTTT	CASSLGRDREKLFF	TRBV5-1	TRBJ1-4	NA	14	NA
TGTGCCAGCAGCCCCCGCAGGGAGAACACTGAAGCTTTCTTT	CASSPRRENTEAFF	TRBV7-8	TRBJ1-1	NA	14	once
TGTGCCAGCAGTGAAGGGTCTGATGAAAAACTGTTTTTT	CASSEGSDEKLFF	TRBV28	TRBJ1-4	NA	13	once
TGTGCCAGCAGCGTAGATAGCGGGGGGGCCCGAGATACGCAGTATTTT	CASSVDSGGARDTQYF	TRBV9	TRBJ2-3	TRBD2	16	NA
TGTGCCAGCAGCTTGGTGCAGGGCCGGCCCTCTGGGGCCAACGTCCTGACTTTC	CASSLVQGRPSGANVLTF	TRBV5-4	TRBJ2-6	NA	18	NA
TGTGCCATCAGTGAGTTTCTAGCGGGGAGCACAGATACGCAGTATTTT	CAISEFLAGSTDTQYF	TRBV10-3	TRBJ2-3	TRBD2	16	NA
TGTGCCAGCAGCCCGGACCGTTATGGCTACACCTTC	CASSPDRYGYTF	TRBV7-8	TRBJ1-2	NA	12	NA
TGTGCCAGCAGTTTGTATAGCGGGAGTTTCTACGAGCAGTACTTC	CASSLYSGSFYEQYF	TRBV6-5	TRBJ2-7	TRBD2	15	NA
TGTGCCGTTAGAGGAAGGATAAAGAACACTGAAGCTTTCTTT	CAVRGRIKNTEAFF	TRBV6-5	TRBJ1-1	NA	14	NA
TGTGCCAGCACCCAGGGTGGGCCAGATACGCAGTATTTT	CASTQGGPDTQYF	TRBV28	TRBJ2-3	NA	13	NA
TGTGCCACCACAGAAAAATGGGGAGGCAATCAGCCCCAGCATTTT	CATTEKWGGNQPQHF	TRBV6-5	TRBJ1-5	NA	15	few
TGTGCCAGCCCTCTCCGGGCAGACTTAATAGAGAACTATGGCTACACCTTC	CASPLRADLIENYGYTF	TRBV14	TRBJ1-2	NA	17	NA
TGTGCCAGCAGCCAGCGGGCAGTTAGCTCCTACGAGCAGTACTTC	CASSQRAVSSYEQYF	TRBV5-4	TRBJ2-7	NA	15	NA
TGTGCCAGCAGTTCAACAGGGGCGGGTCAGCCCCAGCATTTT	CASSSTGAGQPQHF	TRBV25-1	TRBJ1-5	TRBD1	14	once
TGTGCCAGCAAATGGAGTCCGAACACTGAAGCTTTCTTT	CASKWSPNTEAFF	TRBV2	TRBJ1-1	NA	13	medium-sized
TGTGCCAGCAGCTTAGGGGGGACAAATCGAAATCAGCCCCAGCATTTT	CASSLGGTNRNQPQHF	TRBV7-9	TRBJ1-5	NA	16	NA
TGCAGCGTGAAACAGGGGAGTGGGTCCTACGAGCAGTACTTC	CSVKQGSGSYEQYF	TRBV29-1	TRBJ2-7	TRBD1	14	NA
TGTGCCAGCAGTTTAGGGGAGGCTACGGGCAATCAGCCCCAGCATTTT	CASSLGEATGNQPQHF	TRBV28	TRBJ1-5	NA	16	NA
TGTGCCAGCAGCTTATTGGGAGGGGGTGGCTACGAGCAGTACTTC	CASSLLGGGGYEQYF	TRBV7-8	TRBJ2-7	NA	15	NA
TGCGCCAGCAGCTTGGACGGTCGGGGGAATGGGGAAAAACTGTTTTTT	CASSLDGRGNGEKLFF	TRBV5-1	TRBJ1-4	NA	16	NA
TGTGCCAGCAGCGCCGGGACCCCAAGCTCCTACAATGAGCAGTTCTTC	CASSAGTPSSYNEQFF	TRBV9	TRBJ2-1	NA	16	NA
TGTGCCAGCAGTTTAGTCGGGACGGGGGAGCAGTACTTC	CASSLVGTGEQYF	TRBV28	TRBJ2-7	NA	13	NA
TGTGCCAGCAGCCGCTGGACAGGGGAGAACACTGAAGCTTTCTTT	CASSRWTGENTEAFF	TRBV4-2	TRBJ1-1	TRBD1	15	NA
TGTGCCAGCAGCCGTAACGGTGACTCTGGAAACACCATATATTTT	CASSRNGDSGNTIYF	TRBV6-5	TRBJ1-3	NA	15	NA
TGTGCCAGCAGCCCCTACGGGGGGAGTAGTTCACCCCTCCACTTT	CASSPYGGSSSPLHF	TRBV5-4	TRBJ1-6	NA	15	NA
TGTGCCAGTAGTATAGAGGACGGGAGGGAGGTCGACACCGGGGAGCTGTTTTTT	CASSIEDGREVDTGELFF	TRBV19	TRBJ2-2	TRBD2	18	once
TGTGCCAGCAGTTTGGGACAGAACACTGAAGCTTTCTTT	CASSLGQNTEAFF	TRBV6-5	TRBJ1-1	NA	13	NA
TGTGCCACAAAGGGACAGGGTCGAAGCATTCAGTACTTC	CATKGQGRSIQYF	TRBV6-5	TRBJ2-4	TRBD1	13	NA
TGTGCCAGCAGTTCCAACCAACTCGAGCCCGCTTTCTTT	CASSSNQLEPAFF	TRBV28	TRBJ1-1	NA	13	NA
TGTGCCAGCGCCACCTTTACCCCTGAAGCTTTCTTT	CASATFTPEAFF	TRBV28	TRBJ1-1	NA	12	few
TGCGCCAGCAGCTCTCAGGGGGCGGAGGGTGAGCAGTTCTTC	CASSSQGAEGEQFF	TRBV4-1	TRBJ2-1	TRBD1	14	once
TGTGCCAGTAGTCCCCGGAGTGGGGATGAGCAGTTCTTC	CASSPRSGDEQFF	TRBV19	TRBJ2-1	NA	13	NA
TGTGCCAGCAGCTTAGTGGCTGGTGAAAAACTGTTTTTT	CASSLVAGEKLFF	TRBV7-2	TRBJ1-4	NA	13	NA